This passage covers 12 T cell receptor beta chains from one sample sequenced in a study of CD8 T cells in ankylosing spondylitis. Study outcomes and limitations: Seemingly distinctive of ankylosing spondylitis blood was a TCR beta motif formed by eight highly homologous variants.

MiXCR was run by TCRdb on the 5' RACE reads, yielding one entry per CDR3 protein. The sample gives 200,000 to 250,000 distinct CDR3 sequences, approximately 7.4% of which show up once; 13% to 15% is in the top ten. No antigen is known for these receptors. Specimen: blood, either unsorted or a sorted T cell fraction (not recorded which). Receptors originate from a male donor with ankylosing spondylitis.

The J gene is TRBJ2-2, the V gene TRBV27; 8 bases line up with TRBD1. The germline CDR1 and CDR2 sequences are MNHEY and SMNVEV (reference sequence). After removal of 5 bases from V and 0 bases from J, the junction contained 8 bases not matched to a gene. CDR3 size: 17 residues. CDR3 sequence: CASSLFGQGANTGELFF. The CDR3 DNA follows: TGTGCCAGCAGTCTGTTCGGACAGGGCGCGAACACCGGGGAGCTGTTTTTT.

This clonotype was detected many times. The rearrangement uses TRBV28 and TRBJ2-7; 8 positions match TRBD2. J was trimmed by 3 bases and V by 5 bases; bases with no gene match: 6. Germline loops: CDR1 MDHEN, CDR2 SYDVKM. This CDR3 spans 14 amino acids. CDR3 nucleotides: TGTGCCAGCAGTGGGACTAGGAAGGTCTACGAGCAGTACTTC. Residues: CASSGTRKVYEQYF.

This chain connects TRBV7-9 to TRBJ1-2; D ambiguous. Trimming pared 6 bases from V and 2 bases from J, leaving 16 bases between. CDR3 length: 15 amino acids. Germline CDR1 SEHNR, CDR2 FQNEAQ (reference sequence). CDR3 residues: CASSPPLGTNYGYTF. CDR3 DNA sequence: TGTGCCAGCAGTCCCCCCCTTGGAACGAACTATGGCTACACCTTC.

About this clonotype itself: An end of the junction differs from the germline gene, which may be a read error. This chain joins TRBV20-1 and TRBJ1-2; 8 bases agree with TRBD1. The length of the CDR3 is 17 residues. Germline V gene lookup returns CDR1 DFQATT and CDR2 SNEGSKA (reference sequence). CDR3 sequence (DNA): TGCTGTGCTAGAGATCAGTGGACAGGGCGGGCTAACTATGGCTACACCTTC. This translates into CCARDQWTGRANYGYTF.

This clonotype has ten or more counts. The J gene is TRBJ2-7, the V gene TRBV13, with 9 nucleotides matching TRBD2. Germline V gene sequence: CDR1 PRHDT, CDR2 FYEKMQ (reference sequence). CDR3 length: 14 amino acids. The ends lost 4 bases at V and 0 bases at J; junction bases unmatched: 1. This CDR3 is CASSWTSDSYEQYF. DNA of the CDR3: TGTGCCAGCAGCTGGACTAGCGACTCCTACGAGCAGTACTTC.

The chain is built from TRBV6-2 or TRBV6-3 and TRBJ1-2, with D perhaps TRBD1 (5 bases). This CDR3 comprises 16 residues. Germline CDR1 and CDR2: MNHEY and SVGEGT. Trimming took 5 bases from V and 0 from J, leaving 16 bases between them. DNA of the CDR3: TGTGCCAGCAGTACCCCTCGACAGCTCCCTAACTATGGCTACACCTTC. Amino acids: CASSTPRQLPNYGYTF.

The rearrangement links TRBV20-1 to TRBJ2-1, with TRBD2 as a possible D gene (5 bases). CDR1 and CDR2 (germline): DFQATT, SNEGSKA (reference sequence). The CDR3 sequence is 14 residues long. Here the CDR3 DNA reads TGCATCGCGGGCCAGGCTGCGGACTACAATGAGCAGTTCTTC. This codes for CIAGQAADYNEQFF.

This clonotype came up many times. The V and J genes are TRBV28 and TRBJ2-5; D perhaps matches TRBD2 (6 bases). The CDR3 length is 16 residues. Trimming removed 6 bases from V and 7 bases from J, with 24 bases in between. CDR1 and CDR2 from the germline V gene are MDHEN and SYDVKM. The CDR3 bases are TGTGCCAGCAGCCTACCGCCCTCCCGAGGGCGGGGGACCCAGTACTTC. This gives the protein CASSLPPSRGRGTQYF.

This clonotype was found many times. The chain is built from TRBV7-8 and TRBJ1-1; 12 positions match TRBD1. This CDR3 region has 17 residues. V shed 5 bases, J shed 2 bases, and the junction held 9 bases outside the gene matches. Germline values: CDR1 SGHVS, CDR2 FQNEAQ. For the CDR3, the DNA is TGTGCCAGCAGCCTGCCGGGACAGGGGGCGCCTAACACTGAAGCTTTCTTT. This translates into CASSLPGQGAPNTEAFF.

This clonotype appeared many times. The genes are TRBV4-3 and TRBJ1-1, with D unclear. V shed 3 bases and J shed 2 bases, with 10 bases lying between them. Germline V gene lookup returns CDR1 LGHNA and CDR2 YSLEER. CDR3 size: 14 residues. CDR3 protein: CASSHRASNTEAFF. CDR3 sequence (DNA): TGCGCCAGCAGCCATAGGGCATCCAACACTGAAGCTTTCTTT.

The CDR3 nucleotides read TGCGCCAGCAGCCAAGCCCCCGGGTCCTACGAGCAGTACTTC. It yields the protein CASSQAPGSYEQYF. The gene calls are TRBV4-1 and TRBJ2-7; no reliable D call. The CDR3 runs 14 residues. Trimming shortened V by 1 base and J by 1 base, and 8 bases separated the two germline ends. CDR1 is MGHRA and CDR2 is YSYEKL in the germline V gene.

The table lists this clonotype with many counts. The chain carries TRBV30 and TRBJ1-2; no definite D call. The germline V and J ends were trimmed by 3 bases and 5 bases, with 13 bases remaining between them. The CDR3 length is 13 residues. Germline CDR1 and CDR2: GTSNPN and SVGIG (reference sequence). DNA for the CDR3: TGTGCCTGGAGAGACGGATTGGGGTATGGCTACACCTTC. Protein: CAWRDGLGYGYTF.